The clone carrying this T cell receptor (beta chain) was recorded a few times. The target antigen is unknown. CDR3 length: 12 residues. Per the germline V gene, CDR1 is DFQATT and CDR2 is SNEGSKA (reference sequence). V was pared by 8 bases and J by 4 bases, with 5 bases of the junction left unmatched. TCRdb passed the 5' RACE reads through MiXCR, listing each CDR3 protein once. The sample lists about 660,000 distinct CDR3 sequences, over 8.5% occurring once. The sample belongs to a study of identical twins. General study points: Within twin pairs, the out-of-frame alpha sequences they shared showed excess low generation probability. Zero-insertion results could be subject to partial confounding by invariant MAIT and iNKT cells.

The same data also contributed to another study, on yellow fever vaccine responses in identical twins.

This sequence joins TRBV20-1 and TRBJ2-1; 7 nucleotides align to TRBD2. The source is a woman in her late teens or twenties in good health. Sequencing used PBMCs. The CDR3 is CSPLGGYNEQFF. CDR3 DNA: TGCAGTCCCCTGGGGGGGTACAATGAGCAGTTCTTC.